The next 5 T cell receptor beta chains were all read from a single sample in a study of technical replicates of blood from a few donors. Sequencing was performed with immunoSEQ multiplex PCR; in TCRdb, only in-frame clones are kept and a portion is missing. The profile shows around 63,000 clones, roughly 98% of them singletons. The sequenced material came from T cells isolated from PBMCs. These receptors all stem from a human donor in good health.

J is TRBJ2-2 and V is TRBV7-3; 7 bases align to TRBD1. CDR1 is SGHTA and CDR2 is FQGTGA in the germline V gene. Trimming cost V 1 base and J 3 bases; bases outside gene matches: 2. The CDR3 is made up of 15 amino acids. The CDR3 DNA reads TGTGCCAGCAGCTTAATAGGGGGCCACACCGGGGAGCTGTTTTTT. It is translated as CASSLIGGHTGELFF.

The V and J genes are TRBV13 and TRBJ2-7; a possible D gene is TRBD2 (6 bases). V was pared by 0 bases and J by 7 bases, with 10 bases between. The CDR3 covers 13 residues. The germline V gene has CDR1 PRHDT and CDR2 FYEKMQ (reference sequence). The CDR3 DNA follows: TGTGCCAGCAGCTTAGGTCGGGGGACTGAGCAGTACTTC. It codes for CASSLGRGTEQYF.

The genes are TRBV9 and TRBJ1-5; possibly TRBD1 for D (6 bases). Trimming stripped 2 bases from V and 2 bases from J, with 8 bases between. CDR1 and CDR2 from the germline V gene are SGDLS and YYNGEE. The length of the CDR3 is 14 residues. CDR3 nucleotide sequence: TGTGCCAGCAGCGTCTCAGGGGGCAATCAGCCCCAGCATTTT. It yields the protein CASSVSGGNQPQHF. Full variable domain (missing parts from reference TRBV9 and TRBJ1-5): DSGVTQTPKHLITATGQRVTLRCSPRSGDLSVYWYQQSLDQGLQFLIQYYNGEERAKGNILERFSAQQFPDLHSELNLSSLELGDSALYFCASSVSGGNQPQHFGDGTRLSIL.

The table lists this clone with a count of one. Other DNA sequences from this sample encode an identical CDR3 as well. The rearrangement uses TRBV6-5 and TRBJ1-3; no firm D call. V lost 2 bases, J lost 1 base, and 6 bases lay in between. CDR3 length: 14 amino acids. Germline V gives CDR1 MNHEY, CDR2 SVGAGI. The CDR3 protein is CASSYGGSGNTIYF. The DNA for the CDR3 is TGTGCCAGCAGTTACGGCGGTTCTGGAAACACCATATATTTT.

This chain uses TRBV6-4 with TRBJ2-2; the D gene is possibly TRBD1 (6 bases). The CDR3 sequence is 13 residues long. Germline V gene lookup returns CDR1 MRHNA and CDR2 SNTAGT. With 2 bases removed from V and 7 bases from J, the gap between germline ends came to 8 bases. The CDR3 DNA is TGTGCCAGCAGTGACGAGGGGGTCGGGGAGCTGTTTTTT. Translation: CASSDEGVGELFF.